The 27 T cell receptor beta chains given below trace back to one sample, sequenced in a study of blood T cell repertoires in COVID-19. Some clones are missing from TCRdb's copy, which holds only in-frame ones; the method was immunoSEQ multiplex PCR. The sample lists 360,000 or so clones; around 92% were seen once. The sample taken for sequencing was PBMCs or T cells enriched from blood (not recorded which). The receptor source for this set is a young woman who had recovered from COVID-19.

Only one count was recorded for this clone. The V and J genes are TRBV7-9 and TRBJ2-5; 7 nucleotides align to TRBD2. Germline V gene sequence: CDR1 SEHNR, CDR2 FQNEAQ (reference sequence). V was pared by 4 bases and J by 2 bases, with 7 bases of the junction left unmatched. The CDR3 length is 15 residues. The CDR3 DNA reads as TGTGCCAGCAGCTCCCCCCCTAGCGGACAAGAGACCCAGTACTTC. This encodes CASSSPPSGQETQYF. The variable domain in full, completed from reference TRBV7-9 and TRBJ2-5, reads DTGVSQNPRHKITKRGQNVTFRCDPISEHNRLYWYRQTLGQGPEFLTYFQNEAQLEKSRLLSDRFSAERPKGSFSTLEIQRTEQGDSAMYLCASSSPPSGQETQYFGPGTRLLVL.

The J gene is TRBJ2-1, the V gene TRBV9, with 11 bases lining up with TRBD2. From germline, CDR1 is SGDLS and CDR2 YYNGEE. The CDR3 consists of 15 residues. V gave up 0 bases and J gave up 8 bases; unmatched junction bases: 4. The CDR3 reads CASSVGSGGAHEQFF. The CDR3 nucleotides read TGTGCCAGCAGCGTAGGTAGCGGGGGGGCTCATGAGCAGTTCTTC.

This clone is a singleton in its sample. V and J are TRBV7-6 and TRBJ2-2; possible D gene TRBD1, 6 bases. Trimming cost V 1 base and J 0 bases, with 9 bases left between them. The germline V gene encodes CDR1 SGHVS and CDR2 FNYEAQ. The CDR3 spans 16 residues. The CDR3: CASSLVGTPNTGELFF. The CDR3 DNA sequence: TGTGCCAGCAGCTTAGTAGGGACACCGAACACCGGGGAGCTGTTTTTT. The whole variable domain, filled in from reference TRBV7-6 and TRBJ2-2, reads GAGVSQSPRYKVTKRGQDVALRCDPISGHVSLYWYRQALGQGPEFLTYFNYEAQQDKSGLPNDRFSAERPEGSISTLTIQRTEQRDSAMYRCASSLVGTPNTGELFFGEGSRLTVL.

The V and J genes are TRBV3-1 (or the pseudogene TRBV3-2) and TRBJ2-2, with TRBD2 matching over 8 bases. The trim removed 4 bases at V and 3 bases at J, leaving 7 bases unmatched. In germline, CDR1 is LGHDT, CDR2 YNNKEL (reference sequence). The CDR3 length is 16 residues. Here the CDR3 DNA reads TGTGCCAGCAGCCCCCCGGGGGGGCGGTACACCGGGGAGCTGTTTTTT. Residues: CASSPPGGRYTGELFF.

This clone has a single count. The chain combines TRBV5-1 with TRBJ1-2, with a possible D match to TRBD1 (5 bases). The CDR3 runs to 15 residues. V was trimmed by 3 bases and J by 4 bases, leaving 16 bases between them. Germline V lookup: CDR1 SGHRS, CDR2 YFSETQ. The CDR3 region is CASSWGTGESYGYTF. The CDR3 DNA reads as TGCGCCAGCAGCTGGGGGACTGGGGAAAGCTATGGCTACACCTTC.

In this sample, this clone turned up once. This sequence joins TRBV6-5 and TRBJ2-1, with 7 nucleotides matching TRBD2. This CDR3 spans 13 amino acids. V shed 11 bases and J 4 bases; nucleotides not matched to a gene: 8. Germline V gives CDR1 MNHEY, CDR2 SVGAGI. The CDR3 DNA reads as TGTGCCTGCAAGCGGGACCCATACAATGAGCAGTTCTTC. Protein sequence: CACKRDPYNEQFF.

The chain has TRBV12-5 and TRBJ2-1, with 9 bases matching TRBD1. This CDR3 region has 15 residues. The germline gives CDR1 LGHNT, CDR2 FRNRAP. V lost 0 bases and J lost 8; bases outside the gene matches: 5. In nucleotides, the CDR3 is TGTGCTAGTGGTTTGGTCAGGACAGGGGCCCATGAGCAGTTCTTC. Translation: CASGLVRTGAHEQFF.

The genes are TRBV11-2 and TRBJ2-3; 9 bases agree with TRBD2. After removal of 5 bases from V and 4 bases from J, the junction contained 10 bases not matched to a gene. The CDR3 extends over 16 amino acids. Germline values: CDR1 SGHAT, CDR2 FQNNGV. The chain's CDR3 is CASSRLAGAGADTQYF. CDR3 coding DNA: TGTGCCAGCAGCCGTTTAGCGGGAGCGGGGGCAGATACGCAGTATTTT.

This chain links TRBV5-1 with TRBJ2-4; D might be TRBD1 (6 bases). The CDR3 runs to 20 residues. V was shortened by 4 bases and J by 3 bases, with 29 bases between the two germline ends. Germline CDR1 reads SGHRS; CDR2 reads YFSETQ. The CDR3 reads CASSLPPDSDSYMGKNIQYF. The CDR3 bases are TGCGCCAGCAGCCTACCACCGGACAGCGACTCTTACATGGGCAAAAACATTCAGTACTTC.

The chain carries TRBV11-2 and TRBJ2-7; the D gene is possibly TRBD2 (6 bases). The CDR3 totals 15 residues. Germline CDR1 SGHAT, CDR2 FQNNGV. V lost 0 bases to trimming and J lost 6 bases, with 15 bases between them. CDR3 nucleotides: TGTGCCAGCAGCTTAGATCTAGGAGGGTCCCTCGAGCAGTACTTC. Translating gives CASSLDLGGSLEQYF.

The gene calls are TRBV18 and TRBJ1-5; no reliable D call. The ends were cut back, 3 bases at V and 3 bases at J, with 6 bases in the middle. CDR1 KGHSH and CDR2 LQKENI come from the germline V gene. The length of the CDR3 is 13 residues. The CDR3 region is CASSPQHNQPQHF. The CDR3 region has the DNA TGTGCCAGCTCACCCCAACACAATCAGCCCCAGCATTTT.

The chain uses TRBV4-3 and TRBJ2-7; a possible D gene is TRBD2 (6 bases). The germline V gene has CDR1 LGHNA and CDR2 YSLEER. V was trimmed by 0 bases and J by 3 bases, leaving 15 bases between them. The CDR3 consists of 16 residues. DNA for the CDR3: TGCGCCAGCAGCCAAGATCACTCTAGCGCCTTCTACGAGCAGTACTTC. Its translation is CASSQDHSSAFYEQYF.

This clone was seen only once. The gene calls are TRBV30 and TRBJ2-6; 11 nucleotides match TRBD2. V lost 7 bases and J lost 4; bases outside the gene matches: 15. CDR1 and CDR2 from the germline V gene are GTSNPN and SVGIG (reference sequence). This CDR3 is built from 18 residues. DNA of the CDR3: TGTGCCTCCCCCGGGATGAGACTAGCGGGGTCCGGGGCCAACGTCCTGACTTTC. Its translation is CASPGMRLAGSGANVLTF.

The chain is built from TRBV7-9 and TRBJ1-1; possibly TRBD1 for D (5 bases). Trimming took 1 base from V and 12 from J, leaving 18 bases between them. The CDR3 runs to 14 residues. Germline lookup yields CDR1 SEHNR and CDR2 FQNEAQ (reference sequence). The CDR3 DNA is TGTGCCAGCAGCTTAGTAAGGGGAAACCCCCTCCCTTTCTTT. Translated, it gives CASSLVRGNPLPFF.

V gene TRBV5-6 combines with J gene TRBJ2-3, with D unclear. V was pared by 4 bases and J by 1 base, with 13 bases between. The germline V gene has CDR1 SGHDT and CDR2 YYEEEE. The CDR3 sequence is 15 residues long. CDR3 coding DNA: TGTGCCAGCAGCCAACAATGGGCGCGCACAGATACGCAGTATTTT. This translates into CASSQQWARTDTQYF. The full variable domain, with the rest looked up from reference TRBV5-6 and TRBJ2-3, is DAGVTQSPTHLIKTRGQQVTLRCSPKSGHDTVSWYQQALGQGPQFIFQYYEEEERQRGNFPDRFSGHQFPNYSSELNVNALLLGDSALYLCASSQQWARTDTQYFGPGTRLTVL.

This clone appeared a single time. This chain uses TRBV25-1 with TRBJ1-2; TRBD1 might be the D (5 bases). Trimming removed 3 bases from V and 8 bases from J, with 10 bases in between. Per the germline V gene, CDR1 is MGHDK and CDR2 is SYGVNS. The CDR3 totals 12 residues. Here the CDR3 DNA reads TGTGCCAGCAGTGACCCAGGGCGCGGCTACACCTTC. Protein product: CASSDPGRGYTF.

The rearrangement links TRBV30 to TRBJ2-2, with 9 positions matching TRBD1. Germline CDR1 and CDR2: GTSNPN and SVGIG (reference sequence). The trim removed 4 bases at V and 6 bases at J, leaving 9 bases unmatched. This CDR3 region has 15 residues. The CDR3, as DNA: TGTGCCTGGACGCCGGGACAGGGTACTGCCGGGGAGCTGTTTTTT. Translation gives CAWTPGQGTAGELFF.

The chain couples TRBV29-1 to TRBJ1-5; D possibly corresponds to TRBD1 (6 bases). Germline V CDR1 and CDR2: SQVTM, ANQGSEA. This CDR3 spans 15 amino acids. The ends were cut back, 4 bases at V and 0 bases at J, with 13 bases in the middle. The CDR3 loop is CSVAPGTNSNQPQHF. The CDR3 DNA follows: TGCAGCGTTGCACCCGGGACAAATAGCAATCAGCCCCAGCATTTT.

The J gene is TRBJ1-1, the V gene TRBV7-6; D uncertain. Germline V gene lookup returns CDR1 SGHVS and CDR2 FNYEAQ. The CDR3 length is 14 residues. V lost 1 base to trimming and J lost 7 bases, with 13 bases between them. The CDR3 bases are TGTGCCAGCAGCTTAGTTCCGGAGCCTTTTGAAGCTTTCTTT. Encoded protein: CASSLVPEPFEAFF. The full variable domain, in which reference TRBV7-6 and TRBJ1-1 provide the parts outside the CDR3, is GAGVSQSPRYKVTKRGQDVALRCDPISGHVSLYWYRQALGQGPEFLTYFNYEAQQDKSGLPNDRFSAERPEGSISTLTIQRTEQRDSAMYRCASSLVPEPFEAFFGQGTRLTVV.

The rearrangement joins TRBV7-8 to TRBJ1-4, with D unresolved. The germline gives CDR1 SGHVS, CDR2 FQNEAQ. The CDR3 runs 15 residues. The V gene lost 1 base and the J gene lost 7 bases, with 13 bases spanning the gap. The CDR3 spells CASSLVRERVEKLFF. The CDR3 DNA sequence: TGTGCCAGCAGCTTAGTTCGGGAGAGGGTTGAAAAACTGTTTTTT.

The rearrangement links TRBV5-1 to TRBJ1-1, with D maybe TRBD1 (5 bases). V lost 4 bases, J lost 3 bases, and 16 bases lay in between. There are 15 residues in the CDR3. Germline V gene data show CDR1 as SGHRS and CDR2 as YFSETQ. The CDR3 spells CASSPGGVVYTEAFF. For the CDR3, the DNA is TGCGCCAGCAGCCCCGGAGGGGTGGTTTACACTGAAGCTTTCTTT.

This clone was picked up a small number of times. The chain recombines TRBV7-9 with TRBJ1-4; unclear D gene. Trimming removed 4 bases at V and 6 bases at J, with 6 bases between. CDR1 SEHNR and CDR2 FQNEAQ come from the germline V gene (reference sequence). This CDR3 spans 12 amino acids. The CDR3 DNA reads TGTGCCAGCAGCTCCCAGTATGAAAAACTGTTTTTT. Protein sequence: CASSSQYEKLFF.

This chain links TRBV19 with TRBJ1-5, with a tentative D call TRBD1 (6 bases). Germline V gives CDR1 LNHDA, CDR2 SQIVND (reference sequence). The length of the CDR3 is 15 residues. V was shortened by 1 base and J by 1 base, with 8 bases between the two germline ends. CDR3 DNA sequence: TGTGCCAGTAGTATAGGGACAGTAAGCAATCAGCCCCAGCATTTT. It encodes CASSIGTVSNQPQHF.

The gene calls are TRBV27 and TRBJ2-2; TRBD2 might be the D (5 bases). The CDR3 loop spans 15 amino acids. Trimming removed 3 bases at V and 4 bases at J, with 12 bases between. In germline, CDR1 is MNHEY, CDR2 SMNVEV (reference sequence). The CDR3 sequence is CASSFLAGRTGELFF. The CDR3 coding sequence is TGTGCCAGCAGTTTCCTAGCTGGCCGCACCGGGGAGCTGTTTTTT.

The chain has TRBV5-1 and TRBJ2-2, with a possible D match to TRBD1 (6 bases). This CDR3 comprises 16 residues. Germline V gene lookup returns CDR1 SGHRS and CDR2 YFSETQ. V was cut by 0 bases and J by 4 bases, with 13 bases left in between. The CDR3 loop reads CASSLGAGQITGELFF. The CDR3 region has the DNA TGCGCCAGCAGCTTGGGGGCCGGACAGATCACCGGGGAGCTGTTTTTT.

The table lists this clone with a count of one. The rearrangement uses TRBV9 and TRBJ1-3, with D possibly TRBD1 on 6 matching bases. Trimming stripped 1 base from V and 2 bases from J, with 16 bases between. Germline values: CDR1 SGDLS, CDR2 YYNGEE. CDR3 length equals 17 residues. The CDR3 bases are TGTGCCAGCAGCGTATCTGGGGGCCCTCTTACTGGAAACACCATATATTTT. Protein: CASSVSGGPLTGNTIYF.

The chain joins TRBV28 to TRBJ1-1; 8 nucleotides align to TRBD1. J lost 4 bases, V lost 8 bases, and 12 bases had no gene match. The CDR3 totals 15 residues. Germline CDR1 is MDHEN and CDR2 is SYDVKM. As DNA, the CDR3 is TGTGCCAGCCCGCCGTCCATGACAGGGGCCACTGAAGCTTTCTTT. It specifies CASPPSMTGATEAFF.